One T cell receptor (beta chain) is described in this entry. Its antigen is unknown. Base qualities are not provided; no much larger clone lies one nucleotide away. This entry belongs to a study of long-term antiretroviral therapy in people with HIV (dated by TCRdb to 2022 to 2024). Background on the whole study: The earliest samples were collected about a decade before the 2015 WHO recommendation for immediate ART, when ART was typically delayed until CD4 counts fell. A retrospective serial study tested whether ART initiation and durable HIV suppression were associated with changes in peripheral blood TRB repertoire composition and diversity. A total of over 150 cryopreserved PBMC samples came from a few dozen adults with confirmed HIV infection and were collected serially over a mean of roughly six years (range 1-12). Of the roughly 31 participants with HIV, ten to eleven were female. No cross-contamination during QIAcube processing was shown when test extractions of a monoclonal T-cell line were performed alongside some 33 polyclonal samples. Summary of the overall study and its limitations: Inferences about post-ART repertoire changes were limited because no data were available on ART adherence, viral resistance or therapy changes. Since PBMC availability was limited, sequencing covered only the TCR beta chain, with no alpha chain pairing. Expanded TRB clones identified before ART initiation dominated the repertoire at all time points, although this dominance fluctuated and declined in many PLHIV after ART. Starting ART was linked to a significant rise in TRB diversity, yet even after long-term ART the diversity remained significantly lower than in transplant donor controls. Narrower CDR3 length ranges were observed in HIV repertoires than in controls, and an antigen-experienced repertoire with only a slight naive shift after ART was suggested by the network structure. The samples were dated from the mid-2000s to the late 2010s, and the ART regimens that were used may be less effective than current ART regimens. Unsorted PBMC were profiled instead of sorted CD4+ and CD8+ T cells because pre-ART samples had limited cell numbers.

Participants were included only if at least one PBMC sample before ART initiation and at least two post-ART samples were available. Every participant with HIV received treatment in the United States of America. Cryopreserved samples of about 0.95-11 million PBMC were thawed and washed before DNA extraction. At the time of the earliest PBMC sample for each participant with HIV, ages ranged from about 23 to 60 years. Per participant, PBMC samples came from 1-4 timepoints prior to ART initiation and 2-8 timepoints following ART initiation, for a median of 7 samples. Serial HIV viral load, CD4+ T-cell count, ART history and demographic data were obtained for every participant. Genomic DNA was extracted from unsorted PBMC with a Qiagen kit on a QIAcube, processed in batches of 12 samples. V is cut back by 9 bases and J by 0 bases, with 7 bases in the junction unmatched. Taken from cysteine to phenylalanine, the CDR3 has 15 residues. Only the CDR3 DNA stays, 45 bases, in frame from base 1. Reading the germline V gene gives CDR1 SNHLY and CDR2 FYNNEI.

The immunoSEQ hsTCRB v3.0 assay was used at survey level resolution to sequence the TRB variable region. A depth of roughly 40,000-50,000 T-cell genomes per sample was targeted for TRB sequencing. Pooled TRB libraries were sequenced on an Illumina MiSeq with a v3 150-cycle kit. As for the original processing: Repertoire analysis ran in R within a reproducible Nextflow workflow covering QC, data transformation and analysis. Custom analyses were implemented in LymphoSeq2, an R package for AIRR-Seq data exploration. After excluding a few samples that yielded fewer than 5000 total TRB sequences, 188 HIV repertoires remained for analysis. Of the roughly 190 retained HIV repertoires, almost 60 were collected before and 120 to 130 after ART initiation. Repertoires were downsampled to 5000 TRB nucleotide sequences, and summary statistics were averaged over 100 downsampling iterations. Only TRB sequences with CDR3 regions of at least seven amino acids were retained for analysis. Diversity was assessed using a clonality score derived from Shannon entropy and using the Gini coefficient. In the repertoire networks, any two of the top 5000 CDR3 amino acid sequences were connected whenever the two sequences differed by an edit distance of one. GLIPH2 predicted antigen specificity groups and MHC restriction for TRB CDR3 amino acid sequences. CDR3 amino acid sequences were matched against VDJdb and McPAS-TCR to flag known CMV, EBV, HIV or tissue antigen associations. Pre-ART, post-ART and control groups were compared with Wilcoxon signed-rank tests and Holm-Bonferroni correction. As stored in TCRdb, this immuneACCESS dataset retains in-frame rearrangements with V and J assigned. A fraction of the clones does not appear; measured against another copy, unresolved V genes explain less than half of the discrepancy, and the remainder lacks a known reason. The DNA was the basis for D and trimming; V, J and clone size are from that table. In this sample the table shows roughly 18,000 clones, 78% of which occur a single time. Roughly an eighth of the sample is taken by the ten largest.

This clonotype was obtained from a woman between 45 and 65 years old with HIV. The chain employs TRBV2 and TRBJ2-4; 8 bases in between match TRBD2. The material sequenced was unsorted PBMCs, taken 0.3 years after starting antiretroviral therapy. Here is the DNA: TGTGCCAGTGGGACTAGTGGCCTAGCCAAAAACATTCAGTACTTC. Its amino acids are CASGTSGLAKNIQYF.